This T cell receptor (beta chain) stems from a study of regulatory T cells in long-lasting Graves disease (dated by TCRdb to about 2021). Regarding the research as a whole: Persistent Graves' disease was defined as antithyroid drug treatment for over 5 years with persistently positive TSH receptor autoantibodies. Persistent Graves' disease patients were compared with newly diagnosed Graves' disease patients by peripheral blood TCR sequencing and RNA sequencing. The study took place in China and was registered as a clinical trial. A total of around 35 samples underwent TCR sequencing: approximately 13 from persistent and roughly 20 from newly diagnosed Graves' disease patients. On average, persistent Graves' disease patients in the clinical cohort had been on antithyroid drugs for around ten years. The investigation overall reported the following: The study examined only peripheral blood because the primary lesion, thyroid tissue, could not be accessed. Only the TCR beta chain was sequenced and analyzed. A larger number of public clonotypes was shared among persistent patients (about 2,700) than among newly diagnosed patients (around 890). Preferential use of TRBV28, TRBJ1-2 and TRBJ2-5 was observed in persistent disease, whereas TRBV20-1 and TRBJ2-1 were favored in newly diagnosed disease. Compared with newly diagnosed patients, persistent Graves' disease patients had lower TCR Shannon entropy and fewer highly expanded clones, which suggests clonal expansion. The small sample size was acknowledged by the authors as a limitation that may reduce accuracy.

The time point label corresponds to: persistent/refractory GD, antithyroid drugs over 5 years with positive TRAb. For both TCR sequencing and RNA sequencing, RNA was extracted from PBMCs in TRIzol. Graves' disease was diagnosed according to American Thyroid Association guidelines. Recruitment of patients was carried out at an endocrinology department in Xi'an, China. Each patient gave about 10 milliliters of peripheral blood, collected in an EDTA anticoagulant tube. Ficoll Paque Plus density gradient separation was used to isolate PBMCs, and no further T cell sorting was done. RNA quality was checked with an Agilent 2100 Bioanalyzer and agarose gel, and concentration with a NanoDrop 2000. The germline V gene encodes CDR1 ENHRY and CDR2 SYGVKD. The CDR3 contains 15 residues, cysteine and phenylalanine counted. The entry retains the CDR3 DNA only, 45 bases that are in frame from base 1. V gives up 3 bases and J gives up 0 bases, and the segment between their germline ends measures 12 bases.

As to this clonotype: Its binding antigen is unknown. No base quality information exists; no much larger clone differs at one position.

Library prep was done by multiplex PCR. The sample was run on an Illumina HiSeq 4000. To build TCR beta libraries, CDR3 regions were amplified by Arm-PCR using iRepertoire HTBI primers. PCR products were gel purified before sequencing. The paper's processing steps were these. Across samples, about 63 TRBV and 15 or so TRBJ segments were identified and used for gene usage analysis of CDR3 amino acid clonotypes. COPE and FqMerger were used to merge the filtered high-quality paired reads into contigs. BLAST was used to align contigs to IMGT TRBV, TRBD and TRBJ reference genes, and CDR3 was defined according to IMGT. Any clonotype with a frequency above 0.1% was counted as a highly expanded clone. Repertoire diversity was measured by Shannon entropy, and V-J evenness by the Gini coefficient. A clonotype found in more than one individual was treated as public. Using fastp trimming at Q25 and MiXCR clonotype assembly, TCRdb reanalyzed the public sequencing data and kept in-frame beta chains. Entries are consolidated by CDR3 protein sequence, retaining the most common genes and DNA. What appears here as the V and J calls and clone size reflects TCRdb's work, not the paper's. The sample table contains 700,000 or so distinct CDR3 sequences; only one count was recorded for roughly 30% of them. Of the sample, under 55% is held by the ten largest clones.

The sequence was obtained from a female donor with Graves disease. Source: peripheral blood mononuclear cells (PBMCs), taken when the disease was refractory, from a patient treated with antithyroid drugs. The chain is encoded by TRBV10-3 joined to TRBJ2-7; the D gene assignment is ambiguous. At the DNA level, the sequence is TGTGCCATCAGTGATTTGTCCAGGTCCTCCTACGAGCAGTACTTC. It is translated as CAISDLSRSSYEQYF.